This T cell receptor beta chain was observed in a study of blood T cell repertoires in COVID-19. Study background: Sites in the United States, Italy and Spain provided acute and convalescent COVID-19 samples.

Repertoires were generated with immunoSEQ multiplex PCR, while TCRdb's copy carries only in-frame clones and drops some. The sample carries about 160,000 clones, roughly 84% recorded once. The ends lost 5 bases at V and 4 bases at J; junction bases unmatched: 11. CDR3 length equals 16 residues. Germline V gene data show CDR1 as MDHEN and CDR2 as SYDVKM. Participants were aged 18 to 89 years from approximately 25 US areas. Symptom resolution, clearance, or two negative PCRs marked the recovered donors of Cohort 3. The J gene is TRBJ1-2, the V gene TRBV28, with 9 nucleotides matching TRBD1. Sequencing input: PBMCs or T cells enriched from blood (not recorded which). The TCR sequence derives from a woman aged 45 to 65 who had recovered from COVID-19. The CDR3 reads CASSQPTETGGYGYTF. For the CDR3, the DNA is TGTGCCAGCAGTCAGCCGACAGAGACAGGGGGCTATGGCTACACCTTC.